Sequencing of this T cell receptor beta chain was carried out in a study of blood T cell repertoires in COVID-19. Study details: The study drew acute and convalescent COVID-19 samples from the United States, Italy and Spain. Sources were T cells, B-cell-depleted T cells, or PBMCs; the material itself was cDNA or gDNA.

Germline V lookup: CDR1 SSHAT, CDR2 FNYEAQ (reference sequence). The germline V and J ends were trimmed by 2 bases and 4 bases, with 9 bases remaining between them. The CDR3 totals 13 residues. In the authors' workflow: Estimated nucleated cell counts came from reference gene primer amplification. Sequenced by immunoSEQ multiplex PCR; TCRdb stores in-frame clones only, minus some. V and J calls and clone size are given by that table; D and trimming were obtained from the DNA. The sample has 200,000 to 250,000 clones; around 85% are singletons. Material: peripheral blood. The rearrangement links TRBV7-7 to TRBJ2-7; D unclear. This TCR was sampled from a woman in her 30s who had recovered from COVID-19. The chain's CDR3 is CASSLSVRYEQYF. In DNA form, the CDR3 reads TGTGCCAGCAGCTTAAGTGTCCGGTACGAGCAGTACTTC.